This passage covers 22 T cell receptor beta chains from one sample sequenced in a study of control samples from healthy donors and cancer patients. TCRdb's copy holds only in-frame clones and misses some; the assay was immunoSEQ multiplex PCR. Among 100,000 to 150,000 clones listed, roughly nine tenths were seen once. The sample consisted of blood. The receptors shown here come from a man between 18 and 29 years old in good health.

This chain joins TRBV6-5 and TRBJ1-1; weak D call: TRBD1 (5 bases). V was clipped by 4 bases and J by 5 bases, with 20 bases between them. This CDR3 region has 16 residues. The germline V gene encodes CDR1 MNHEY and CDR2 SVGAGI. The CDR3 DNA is TGTGCCAGCAGTTTCCTAGATACAGGCCGTGGGACTGAAGCTTTCTTT. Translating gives CASSFLDTGRGTEAFF.

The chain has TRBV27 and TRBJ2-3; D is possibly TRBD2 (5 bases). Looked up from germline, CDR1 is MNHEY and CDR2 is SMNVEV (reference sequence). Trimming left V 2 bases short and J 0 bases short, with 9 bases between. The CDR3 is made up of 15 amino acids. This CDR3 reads CASSLLRGSTDTQYF. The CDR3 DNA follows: TGTGCCAGCAGTTTACTCCGGGGAAGCACAGATACGCAGTATTTT.

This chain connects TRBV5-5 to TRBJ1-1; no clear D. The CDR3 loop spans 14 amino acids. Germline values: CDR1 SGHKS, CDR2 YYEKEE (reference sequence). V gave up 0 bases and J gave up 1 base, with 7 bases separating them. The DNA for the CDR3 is TGTGCCAGCAGCTTGGGTCCGGAGAACACTGAAGCTTTCTTT. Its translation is CASSLGPENTEAFF.

Written as DNA, the CDR3 is TGTGCCAGCAGTCAGGAACCAGGGGGCATAAATGAGCAGTTCTTC. Residues: CASSQEPGGINEQFF. This chain connects TRBV11-2 to TRBJ2-1; the match to TRBD1 covers 8 bases. This CDR3 has 15 amino acids. V dropped 6 bases and J dropped 7; count of bases not matched to a gene: 11. CDR1 and CDR2 (germline): SGHAT, FQNNGV.

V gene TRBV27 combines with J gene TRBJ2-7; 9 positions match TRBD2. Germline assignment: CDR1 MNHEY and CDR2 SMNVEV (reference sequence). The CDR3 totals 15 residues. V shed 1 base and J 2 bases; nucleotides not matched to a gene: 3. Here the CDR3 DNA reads TGTGCCAGCAGTTTATTAGCGGGAGCCACCTACGAGCAGTACTTC. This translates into CASSLLAGATYEQYF.

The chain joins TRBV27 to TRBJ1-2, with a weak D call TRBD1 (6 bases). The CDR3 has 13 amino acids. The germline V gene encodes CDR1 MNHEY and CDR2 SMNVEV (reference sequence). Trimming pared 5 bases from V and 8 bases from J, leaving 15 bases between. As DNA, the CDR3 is TGTGCCAGCAGTGCACAGGGATGGGGAGGCTACACCTTC. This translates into CASSAQGWGGYTF.

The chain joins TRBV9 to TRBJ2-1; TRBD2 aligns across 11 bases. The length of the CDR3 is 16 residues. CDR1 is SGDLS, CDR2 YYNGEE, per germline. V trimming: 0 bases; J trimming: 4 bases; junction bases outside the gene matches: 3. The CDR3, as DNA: TGTGCCAGCAGCGTAGAGTTAGCGGGAGGGTACAATGAGCAGTTCTTC. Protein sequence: CASSVELAGGYNEQFF. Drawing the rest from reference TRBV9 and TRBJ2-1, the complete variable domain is DSGVTQTPKHLITATGQRVTLRCSPRSGDLSVYWYQQSLDQGLQFLIQYYNGEERAKGNILERFSAQQFPDLHSELNLSSLELGDSALYFCASSVELAGGYNEQFFGPGTRLTVL.

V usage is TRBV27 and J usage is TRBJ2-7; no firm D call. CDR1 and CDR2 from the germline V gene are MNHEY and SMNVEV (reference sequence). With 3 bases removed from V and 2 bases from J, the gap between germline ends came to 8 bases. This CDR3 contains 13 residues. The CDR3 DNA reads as TGTGCCAGCAGTTTTAATGGAGCCTACGAGCAGTACTTC. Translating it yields CASSFNGAYEQYF.

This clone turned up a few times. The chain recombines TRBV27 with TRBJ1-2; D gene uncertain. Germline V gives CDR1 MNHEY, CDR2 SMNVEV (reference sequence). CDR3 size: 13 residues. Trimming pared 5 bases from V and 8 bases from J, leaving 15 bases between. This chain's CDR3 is CASSPVTKPGYTF. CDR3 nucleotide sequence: TGTGCCAGCAGTCCGGTTACTAAGCCAGGCTACACCTTC.

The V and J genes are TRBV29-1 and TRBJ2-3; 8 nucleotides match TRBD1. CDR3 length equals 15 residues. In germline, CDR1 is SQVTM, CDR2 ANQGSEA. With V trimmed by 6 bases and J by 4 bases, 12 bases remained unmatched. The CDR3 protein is CSVTTGGSGSDTQYF. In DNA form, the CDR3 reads TGCAGCGTAACAACAGGGGGAAGCGGGTCAGATACGCAGTATTTT.

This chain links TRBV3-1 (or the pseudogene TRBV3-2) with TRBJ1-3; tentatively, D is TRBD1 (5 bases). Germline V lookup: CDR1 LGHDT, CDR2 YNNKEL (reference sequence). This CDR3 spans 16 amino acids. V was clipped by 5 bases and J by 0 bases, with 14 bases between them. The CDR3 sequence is CASSKRDLGSGNTIYF. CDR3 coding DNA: TGTGCCAGCAGCAAACGGGACCTCGGCTCTGGAAACACCATATATTTT.

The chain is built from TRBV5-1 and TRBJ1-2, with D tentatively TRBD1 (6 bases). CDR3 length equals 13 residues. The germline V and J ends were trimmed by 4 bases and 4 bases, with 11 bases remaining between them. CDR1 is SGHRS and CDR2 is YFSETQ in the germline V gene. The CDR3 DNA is TGCGCCAGCAGCCCTACAGGGATCTATGGCTACACCTTC. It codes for CASSPTGIYGYTF.

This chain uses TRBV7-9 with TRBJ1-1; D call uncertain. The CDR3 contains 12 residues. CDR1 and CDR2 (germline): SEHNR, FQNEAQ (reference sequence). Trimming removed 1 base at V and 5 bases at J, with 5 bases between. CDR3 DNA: TGTGCCAGCAGCTTAGTGCGTACTGAAGCTTTCTTT. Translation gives CASSLVRTEAFF.

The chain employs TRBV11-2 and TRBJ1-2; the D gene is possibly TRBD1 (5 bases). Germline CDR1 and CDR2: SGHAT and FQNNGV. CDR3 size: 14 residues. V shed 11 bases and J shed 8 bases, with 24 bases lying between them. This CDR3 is CAGSPTGGSWGYTF. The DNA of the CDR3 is TGTGCCGGTTCCCCCACGGGGGGGTCGTGGGGCTACACCTTC.

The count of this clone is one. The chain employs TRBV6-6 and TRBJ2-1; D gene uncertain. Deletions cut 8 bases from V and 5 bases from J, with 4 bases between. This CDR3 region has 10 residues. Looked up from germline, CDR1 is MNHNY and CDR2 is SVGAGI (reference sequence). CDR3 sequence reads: CASGNNEQFF. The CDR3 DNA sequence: TGTGCCAGCGGGAACAATGAGCAGTTCTTC.

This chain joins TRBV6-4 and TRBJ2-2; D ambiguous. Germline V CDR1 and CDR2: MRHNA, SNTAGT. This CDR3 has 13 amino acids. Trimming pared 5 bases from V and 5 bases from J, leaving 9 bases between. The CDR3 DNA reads TGTGCCAGCAGTTACGAACGAACCGGGGAGCTGTTTTTT. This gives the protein CASSYERTGELFF.

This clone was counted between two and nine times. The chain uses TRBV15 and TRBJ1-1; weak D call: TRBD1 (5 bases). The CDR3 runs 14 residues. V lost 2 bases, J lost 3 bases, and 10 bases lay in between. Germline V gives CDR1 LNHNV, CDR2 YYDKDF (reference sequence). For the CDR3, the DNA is TGTGCCACCAGCAGAATAGGGGTGGACACTGAAGCTTTCTTT. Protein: CATSRIGVDTEAFF.

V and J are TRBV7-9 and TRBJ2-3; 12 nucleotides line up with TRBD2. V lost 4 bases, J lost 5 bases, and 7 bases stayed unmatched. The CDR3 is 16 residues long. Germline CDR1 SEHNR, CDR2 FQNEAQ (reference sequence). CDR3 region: CASSSPGLAGKDTQYF. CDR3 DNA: TGTGCCAGCAGCTCACCGGGACTAGCGGGCAAAGATACGCAGTATTTT.

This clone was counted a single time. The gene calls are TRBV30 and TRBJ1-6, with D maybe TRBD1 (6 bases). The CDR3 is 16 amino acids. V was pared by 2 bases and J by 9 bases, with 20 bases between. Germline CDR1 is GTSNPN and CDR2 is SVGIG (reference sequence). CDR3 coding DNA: TGTGCCTGGAGTCCAGATACCGGGACATGGACTTCACCCCTCCACTTT. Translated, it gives CAWSPDTGTWTSPLHF.

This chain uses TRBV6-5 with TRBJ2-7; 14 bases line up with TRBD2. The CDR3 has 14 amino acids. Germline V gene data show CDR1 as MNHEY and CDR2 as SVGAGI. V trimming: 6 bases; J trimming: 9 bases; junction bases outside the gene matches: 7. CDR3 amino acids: CASSKTGLAGVQYF. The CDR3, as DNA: TGTGCCAGCAGCAAAACGGGACTAGCGGGAGTGCAGTACTTC.

The CDR3: CASSPNRQNGYTF. Written as DNA, the CDR3 is TGTGCCAGCAGCCCAAACCGACAGAATGGCTACACCTTC. V gene TRBV11-2 combines with J gene TRBJ1-2; weak D call: TRBD1 (5 bases). Germline lookup yields CDR1 SGHAT and CDR2 FQNNGV. The CDR3 loop spans 13 amino acids. Deletions cut 5 bases from V and 6 bases from J, with 13 bases between.

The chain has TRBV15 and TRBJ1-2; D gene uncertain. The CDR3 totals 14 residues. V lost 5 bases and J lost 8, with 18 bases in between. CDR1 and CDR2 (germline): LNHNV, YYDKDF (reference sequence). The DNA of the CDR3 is TGTGCCACCAGCGGATCCCAGACCGCCTCGGGCTACACCTTC. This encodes CATSGSQTASGYTF.